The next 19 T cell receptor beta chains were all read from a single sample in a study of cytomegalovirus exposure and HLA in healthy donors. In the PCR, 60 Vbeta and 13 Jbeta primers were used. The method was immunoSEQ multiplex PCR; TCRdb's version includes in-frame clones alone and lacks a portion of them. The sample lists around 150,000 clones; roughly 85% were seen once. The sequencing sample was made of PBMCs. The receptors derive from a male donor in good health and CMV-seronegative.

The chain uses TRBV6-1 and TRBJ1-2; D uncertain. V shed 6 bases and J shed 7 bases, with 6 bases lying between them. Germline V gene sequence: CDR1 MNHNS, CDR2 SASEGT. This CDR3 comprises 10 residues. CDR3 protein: CASSDFGYTF. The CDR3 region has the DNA TGTGCCAGCAGCGACTTTGGCTACACCTTC.

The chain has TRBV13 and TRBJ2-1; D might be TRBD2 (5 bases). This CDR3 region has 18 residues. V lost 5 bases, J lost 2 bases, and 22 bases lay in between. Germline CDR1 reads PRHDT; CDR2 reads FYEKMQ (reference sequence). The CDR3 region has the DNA TGTGCCAGCAGCCTACGATCCCTGACTACGCGGCCCTACAATGAGCAGTTCTTC. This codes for CASSLRSLTTRPYNEQFF.

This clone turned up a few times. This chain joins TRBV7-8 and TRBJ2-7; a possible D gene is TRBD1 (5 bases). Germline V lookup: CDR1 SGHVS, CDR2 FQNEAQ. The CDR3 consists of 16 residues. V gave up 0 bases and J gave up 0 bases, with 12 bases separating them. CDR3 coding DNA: TGTGCCAGCAGCTTAGCGTTACAGGCTCGCTCCTACGAGCAGTACTTC. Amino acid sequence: CASSLALQARSYEQYF. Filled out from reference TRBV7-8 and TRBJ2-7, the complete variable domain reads GAGVSQSPRYKVAKRGQDVALRCDPISGHVSLFWYQQALGQGPEFLTYFQNEAQLDKSGLPSDRFFAERPEGSVSTLKIQRTQQEDSAVYLCASSLALQARSYEQYFGPGTRLTVT.

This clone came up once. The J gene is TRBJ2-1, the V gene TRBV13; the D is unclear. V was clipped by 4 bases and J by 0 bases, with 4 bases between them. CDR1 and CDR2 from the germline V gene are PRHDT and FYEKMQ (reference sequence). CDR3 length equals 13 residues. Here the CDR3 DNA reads TGTGCCAGCAGCTCCGGCTCCTACAATGAGCAGTTCTTC. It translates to CASSSGSYNEQFF.

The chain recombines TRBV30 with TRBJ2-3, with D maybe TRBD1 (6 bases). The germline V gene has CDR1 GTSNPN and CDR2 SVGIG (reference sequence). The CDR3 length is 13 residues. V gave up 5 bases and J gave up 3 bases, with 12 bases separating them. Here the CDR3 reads CAWGQGWTDTQYF. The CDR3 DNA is TGTGCCTGGGGCCAGGGGTGGACAGATACGCAGTATTTT.

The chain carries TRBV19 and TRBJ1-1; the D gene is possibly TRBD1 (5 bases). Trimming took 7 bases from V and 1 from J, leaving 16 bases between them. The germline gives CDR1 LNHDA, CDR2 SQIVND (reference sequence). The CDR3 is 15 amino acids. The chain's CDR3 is CASIPTRGGNTEAFF. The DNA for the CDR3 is TGTGCCAGTATTCCAACGCGCGGGGGGAACACTGAAGCTTTCTTT.

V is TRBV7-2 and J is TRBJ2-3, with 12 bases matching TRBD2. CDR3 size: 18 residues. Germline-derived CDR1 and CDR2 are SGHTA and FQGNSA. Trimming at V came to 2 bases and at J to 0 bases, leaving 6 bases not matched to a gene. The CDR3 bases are TGTGCCAGCAGCTTAACGGCTAGCGGGGGGGGTAGCACAGATACGCAGTATTTT. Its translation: CASSLTASGGGSTDTQYF.

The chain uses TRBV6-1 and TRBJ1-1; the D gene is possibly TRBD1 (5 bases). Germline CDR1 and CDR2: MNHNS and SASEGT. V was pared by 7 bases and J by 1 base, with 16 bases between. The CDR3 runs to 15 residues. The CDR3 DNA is TGTGCCAGCACCGAGTGGGGCGGTTGGAACACTGAAGCTTTCTTT. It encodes CASTEWGGWNTEAFF.

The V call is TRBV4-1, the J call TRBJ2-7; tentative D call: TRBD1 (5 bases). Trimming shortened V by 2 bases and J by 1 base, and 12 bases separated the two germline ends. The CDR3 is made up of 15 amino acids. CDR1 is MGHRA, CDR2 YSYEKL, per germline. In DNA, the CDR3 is TGCGCCAGCAGCCAAACACAGGTTTCATCCTACGAGCAGTACTTC. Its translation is CASSQTQVSSYEQYF.

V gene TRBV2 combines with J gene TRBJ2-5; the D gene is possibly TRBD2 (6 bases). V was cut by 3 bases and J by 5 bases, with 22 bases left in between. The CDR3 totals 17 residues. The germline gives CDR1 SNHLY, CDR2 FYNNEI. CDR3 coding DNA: TGTGCCAGCAGTGATGGGGGAGCGGGCTACCATCGGGAGACCCAGTACTTC. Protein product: CASSDGGAGYHRETQYF.

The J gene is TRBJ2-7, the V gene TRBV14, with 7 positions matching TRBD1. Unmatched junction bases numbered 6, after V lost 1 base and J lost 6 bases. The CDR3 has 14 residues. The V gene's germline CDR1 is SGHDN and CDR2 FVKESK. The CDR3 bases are TGTGCCAGCAGCCAAGTCCGAGGGGGCGGCGAGCAGTACTTC. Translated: CASSQVRGGGEQYF.

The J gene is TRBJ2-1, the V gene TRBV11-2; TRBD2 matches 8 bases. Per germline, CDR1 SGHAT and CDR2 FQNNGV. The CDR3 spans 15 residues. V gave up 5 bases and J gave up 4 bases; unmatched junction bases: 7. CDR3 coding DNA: TGTGCCAGCAGCCCCGGGAGGGGAAGGTACAATGAGCAGTTCTTC. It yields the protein CASSPGRGRYNEQFF.

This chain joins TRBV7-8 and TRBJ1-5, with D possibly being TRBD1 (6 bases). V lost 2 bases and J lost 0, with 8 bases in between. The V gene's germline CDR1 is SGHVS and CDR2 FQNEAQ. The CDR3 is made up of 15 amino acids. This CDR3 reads CASSLQGISNQPQHF. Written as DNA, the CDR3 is TGTGCCAGCAGCTTACAGGGGATTAGCAATCAGCCCCAGCATTTT. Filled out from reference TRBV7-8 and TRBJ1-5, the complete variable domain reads GAGVSQSPRYKVAKRGQDVALRCDPISGHVSLFWYQQALGQGPEFLTYFQNEAQLDKSGLPSDRFFAERPEGSVSTLKIQRTQQEDSAVYLCASSLQGISNQPQHFGDGTRLSIL.

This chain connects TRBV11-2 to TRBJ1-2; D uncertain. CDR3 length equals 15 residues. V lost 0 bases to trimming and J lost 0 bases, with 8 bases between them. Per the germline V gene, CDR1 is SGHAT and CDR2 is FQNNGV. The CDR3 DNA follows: TGTGCCAGCAGCTTAGACCGGGGAGCTAACTATGGCTACACCTTC. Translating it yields CASSLDRGANYGYTF.

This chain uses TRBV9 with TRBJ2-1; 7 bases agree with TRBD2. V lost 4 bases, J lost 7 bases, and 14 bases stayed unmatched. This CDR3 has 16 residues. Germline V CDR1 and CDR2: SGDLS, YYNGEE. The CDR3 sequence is CASSSRQAGLFNEQFF. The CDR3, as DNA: TGTGCCAGCAGCTCCCGTCAAGCGGGGCTTTTTAATGAGCAGTTCTTC.

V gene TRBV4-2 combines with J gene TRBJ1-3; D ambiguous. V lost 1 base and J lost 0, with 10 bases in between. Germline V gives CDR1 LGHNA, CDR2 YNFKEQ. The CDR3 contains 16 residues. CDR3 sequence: CASSQAREISGNTIYF. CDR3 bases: TGTGCCAGCAGCCAAGCCCGGGAGATCTCTGGAAACACCATATATTTT.

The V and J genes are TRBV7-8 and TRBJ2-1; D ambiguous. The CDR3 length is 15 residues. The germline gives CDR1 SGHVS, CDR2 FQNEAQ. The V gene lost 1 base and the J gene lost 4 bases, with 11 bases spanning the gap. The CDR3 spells CASSLELAAYNEQFF. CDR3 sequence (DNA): TGTGCCAGCAGCTTAGAATTAGCCGCTTACAATGAGCAGTTCTTC.

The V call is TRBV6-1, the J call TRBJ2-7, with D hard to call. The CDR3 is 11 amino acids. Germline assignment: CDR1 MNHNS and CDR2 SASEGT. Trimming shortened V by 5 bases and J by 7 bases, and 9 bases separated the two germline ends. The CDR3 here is CASSPLREQYF. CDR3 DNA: TGTGCCAGCAGTCCCCTTCGGGAGCAGTACTTC.

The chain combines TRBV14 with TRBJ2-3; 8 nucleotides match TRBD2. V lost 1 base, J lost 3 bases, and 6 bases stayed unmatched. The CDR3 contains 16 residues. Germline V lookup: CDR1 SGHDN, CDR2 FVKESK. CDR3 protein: CASSQGVSGSTDTQYF. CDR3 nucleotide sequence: TGTGCCAGCAGCCAAGGGGTCAGCGGGAGTACAGATACGCAGTATTTT.